Listed below are T cell receptor beta chains from one sample, sequenced in a study of T-cell reconstitution after alpha-beta-depleted transplantation in children. Each CDR3 protein is one row after TCRdb ran MiXCR on the PCR reads. Of approximately 500,000 distinct CDR3 sequences listed, about 10% are singletons. The source was PBMCs, collected before TCRalphabeta/CD19-depleted stem cell transplant. These TCRs come from a child aged 2 to 15 with inherited bone marrow failure, due to receive a stem cell transplant. The CDR3 runs from the conserved cysteine through the conserved F or W. A D gene is named only where the DNA matches it firmly. For some rows the clone size is stated as once, few or many, or as a class when expanded; others skip it.

>TRBD2|TRBV5-1|many|TRBJ2-1
TGCGCCAGCAGAAGACTAGCGGGAGGCCAGGAGCAGTTCTTC
CASRRLAGGQEQFF
>-|TRBV27|few|TRBJ2-6
TGTGCCAGCAGTCGGCAGGGCTCTGGGGCCAACGTCCTGACTTTC
CASSRQGSGANVLTF
>TRBD1|TRBV12-3/TRBV12-4|few|TRBJ1-1
TGTGCCAGCACCCGCCCCGGGACAGGGGGCACTGAAGCTTTCTTT
CASTRPGTGGTEAFF
>-|TRBV4-3|many|TRBJ2-5
TGCGCCAGCAGCCAAGACCGGACGAGACAAGAGACCCAGTACTTC
CASSQDRTRQETQYF
>TRBD1|TRBV20-1|-|TRBJ1-1
TGCAGTGCTAGAGAGGGACAGGGGAACACTGAAGCTTTCTTT
CSAREGQGNTEAFF
>TRBD2|TRBV7-9|many|TRBJ2-1
TGTGCCAGCAGCCCCTGGACTAGCGGGACCTACAATGAGCAGTTCTTC
CASSPWTSGTYNEQFF
>TRBD2|TRBV19|-|TRBJ2-7
TGTGCCAGTAGTATGAGAGACGGGGGAGCGGGAGGATGGGAGCAGTACTTC
CASSMRDGGAGGWEQYF
>-|TRBV4-3|-|TRBJ1-2
TGCGCCAGCAGCCAAGATCTGGGGTTTTACTATGGCTACACCTTC
CASSQDLGFYYGYTF
>-|TRBV24-1|many|TRBJ2-6
TGTGCCACCAGTGACTCAGGGCGCGGGGCCAACGTCCTGACTTTC
CATSDSGRGANVLTF
>-|TRBV21-1|-|TRBJ2-7
TGTGCCAGCAGCAAAGTATCGACAGAGCAGTACTTC
CASSKVSTEQYF
>-|TRBV30|-|TRBJ2-5
TGTGCCTGGAGTGTACAACGAGAGCTGGGGACCCAGTACTTC
CAWSVQRELGTQYF
>-|TRBV27|many|TRBJ2-1
TGTGCCAGCAGTCCGCCCCCCGCCGGGGAGCAGTTCTTC
CASSPPPAGEQFF
>-|TRBV12-3/TRBV12-4|many|TRBJ2-7
TGTGCCAGCAGCTATAGTGAACTCTACGAGCAGTACTTC
CASSYSELYEQYF
>-|TRBV10-3|many|TRBJ1-5
TGTGCCATCAGCAAACAGGATAGCAATCAGCCCCAGCATTTT
CAISKQDSNQPQHF
>TRBD2|TRBV20-1|-|TRBJ2-1
TGCAGTGCTAGAAAAAGCGGGGGGGGGTCCTACAATGAGCAGTTCTTC
CSARKSGGGSYNEQFF
>-|TRBV5-4|-|TRBJ2-5
TGTGCCAGCAGCTTGAGCATCGAAGAGACCCAGTACTTC
CASSLSIEETQYF
>TRBD2|TRBV20-1|many|TRBJ2-2
TGCAGTGCTAGCGGGAGGTTCACCGGGGAGCTGTTTTTT
CSASGRFTGELFF
>-|TRBV4-2|many|TRBJ2-1
TGTGCCAGCAGCCAACACTTTTCGGGAAGTCGCGATGAGCAGTTCTTC
CASSQHFSGSRDEQFF
>TRBD1|TRBV6-1|many|TRBJ1-4
TGTGCCAGCAGACGCCGGACAGGACGACCTGAAAAACTGTTTTTT
CASRRRTGRPEKLFF
>TRBD2|TRBV4-1|many|TRBJ2-1
TGCGCCAGCAGCCCTCGGGAGGGCCTCAACAATGAGCAGTTCTTC
CASSPREGLNNEQFF